The present entry profiles one T cell receptor beta chain with its context. This record belongs to a study of CD8 T cells in Susac syndrome. With random hexamers, 0.5 to 1 ug RNA was reverse transcribed. Each CDR3 protein is one row after TCRdb ran MiXCR on the immunoSEQ multiplex PCR reads. The sample contains 160,000 or so distinct CDR3 sequences, 90% to 95% of which appear only once. Trimming took 5 bases from V and 10 from J; bases not matched to a gene: 6. The CDR3 runs to 11 residues. Per the germline V gene, CDR1 is SQVTM and CDR2 is ANQGSEA. The rearrangement uses TRBV29-1 and TRBJ1-2, with TRBD1 identical over 8 bases. The sample consisted of CD8+ T cells from PBMCs. This TCR was sampled from a human donor with multiple sclerosis. The CDR3 is CSVRTGWDYTF. The CDR3, as DNA: TGCAGCGTTCGGACAGGGTGGGACTACACCTTC.